Below are 11 T cell receptor beta chains sequenced from a single sample in a study of vaccination effects on CD4 cells after COVID-19. For these receptors, no antigen is known. Antigen-specific CD4+ T cells were expanded (with viral peptide pools) by the ViraFEST assay ahead of sequencing. The culture ran for roughly ten days before CD4+ T cells were isolated. Subjects were given two BNT162b2 or mRNA-1273 vaccine doses. Method: immunoSEQ multiplex PCR; TCRdb's copy keeps in-frame clones and lacks some. This sample has 80,000 to 95,000 clones; 60% to 80% occur once, and the top ten carry around 1%. The sample here was CD4+ T cells from PBMCs cultured with HCoV-OC43 spike peptides, taken after COVID-19 vaccination. Subset: HCoV-OC43 spike overlapping peptide pool stimulation. The receptors stem from a human donor who received a COVID-19 vaccine.

CDR3 bases: TGTGCCAGAAGCCAAAGACTGAACACCGGGGAGCTGTTTTTT. Its translation is CARSQRLNTGELFF. The rearrangement uses TRBV5-3 and TRBJ2-2; D is unclear. TRBV5-3 is an ORF, with its function uncertain. The germline V and J ends were trimmed by 4 bases and 1 base, with 8 bases remaining between them. The CDR3 spans 14 residues.

A single count supports this clone. V is TRBV25-1 and J is TRBJ2-5, with D possibly TRBD2 on 6 matching bases. Germline-derived CDR1 and CDR2 are MGHDK and SYGVNS. V lost 5 bases and J lost 10, with 20 bases in between. There are 14 residues in the CDR3. This CDR3 reads CASSRRDSRGNQYF. The CDR3 DNA reads TGTGCCAGCAGTCGCCGGGACTCCCGGGGGAACCAGTACTTC.

This clone has just a few counts. CDR3: CASSLRPSNSPLHF. DNA of the CDR3: TGTGCCAGCAGTTTAAGGCCTTCAAATTCACCCCTCCACTTT. The J gene is TRBJ1-6, the V gene TRBV28; D gene uncertain. This CDR3 comprises 14 residues. V gave up 2 bases and J gave up 7 bases, with 9 bases separating them. The V gene's germline CDR1 is MDHEN and CDR2 SYDVKM.

This chain connects TRBV29-1 to TRBJ1-5; 8 nucleotides match TRBD1. V lost 6 bases, J lost 0 bases, and 4 bases stayed unmatched. Germline V gene data show CDR1 as SQVTM and CDR2 as ANQGSEA. The CDR3 totals 14 residues. The CDR3: CSVRTGNSNQPQHF. DNA of the CDR3: TGCAGCGTCCGGACAGGGAATAGCAATCAGCCCCAGCATTTT.

This clone was observed a few times. J is TRBJ1-5 and V is TRBV28, with TRBD1 matching 9 bases. The CDR3 extends over 15 amino acids. The ends lost 5 bases at V and 6 bases at J; junction bases unmatched: 8. CDR1 and CDR2 from the germline V gene are MDHEN and SYDVKM. The CDR3 is CASSTRDRVSQPQHF. The CDR3 DNA is TGTGCCAGCAGTACTCGGGACAGGGTCAGTCAGCCCCAGCATTTT.

The gene calls are TRBV19 and TRBJ1-5; 9 bases map to TRBD1. Germline assignment: CDR1 LNHDA and CDR2 SQIVND (reference sequence). CDR3 length: 17 amino acids. V trimming: 3 bases; J trimming: 1 base; junction bases outside the gene matches: 7. The CDR3 is CASSIRTGAESNQPQHF. The CDR3 DNA reads as TGTGCCAGTAGTATCCGGACAGGGGCTGAGAGCAATCAGCCCCAGCATTTT.

This chain links TRBV4-1 with TRBJ2-5, with D perhaps TRBD1 (5 bases). V lost 1 base to trimming and J lost 3 bases, with 9 bases between them. From germline, CDR1 is MGHRA and CDR2 YSYEKL. The CDR3 length is 14 residues. CDR3 coding DNA: TGCGCCAGCAGCCAAGGACCAGGGAAAGAGACCCAGTACTTC. Its translation: CASSQGPGKETQYF.

The V and J genes are TRBV7-8 and TRBJ2-3, with TRBD1 matching over 8 bases. CDR1 and CDR2 (germline): SGHVS, FQNEAQ. The trim removed 2 bases at V and 5 bases at J, leaving 6 bases unmatched. This CDR3 is 15 amino acids long. In DNA, the CDR3 is TGTGCCAGCAGCTTATATTACAGGGGGAGAGATACGCAGTATTTT. This translates into CASSLYYRGRDTQYF. Filled out from reference TRBV7-8 and TRBJ2-3, the complete variable domain reads GAGVSQSPRYKVAKRGQDVALRCDPISGHVSLFWYQQALGQGPEFLTYFQNEAQLDKSGLPSDRFFAERPEGSVSTLKIQRTQQEDSAVYLCASSLYYRGRDTQYFGPGTRLTVL.

This chain connects TRBV30 to TRBJ2-3; 11 bases line up with TRBD2. This CDR3 region has 16 residues. CDR1 is GTSNPN, CDR2 SVGIG, per germline (reference sequence). V was pared by 4 bases and J by 0 bases, with 6 bases of the junction left unmatched. For the CDR3, the DNA is TGTGCCTGGACTAGCGGGGGGACCCTTAGCACAGATACGCAGTATTTT. This codes for CAWTSGGTLSTDTQYF.

This clone has only one observation. V and J are TRBV19 and TRBJ2-2; the match to TRBD1 covers 8 bases. The CDR3 extends over 14 amino acids. Germline V CDR1 and CDR2: LNHDA, SQIVND (reference sequence). The V and J ends lost 7 bases and 6 bases, in that order; junction bases with no gene match: 7. The CDR3 DNA sequence: TGTGCCAGTACTACTACAGGGGGTCCCGGGGAGCTGTTTTTT. Its translation: CASTTTGGPGELFF.

The V call is TRBV10-2, the J call TRBJ2-7, with unresolved D. V was trimmed by 6 bases and J by 4 bases, leaving 16 bases between them. CDR1 and CDR2 (germline): WSHSY, SAAADI. This CDR3 has 14 residues. CDR3 loop: CASSERIKGYEQYV. Here the CDR3 DNA reads TGCGCCAGCAGCGAGCGAATTAAAGGGTACGAGCAGTACGTC.